Following are 29 T cell receptor beta chains from one sample sequenced in a study of blood T cell repertoires in COVID-19. Sequencing was performed with immunoSEQ multiplex PCR; in TCRdb, only in-frame clones are kept and a portion is missing. This table has more than 250,000 clones, around 90% appearing once. The sample comprised peripheral blood. The receptor set was obtained from a man aged 45-60 years with active or convalescent COVID-19.

J is TRBJ2-2 and V is TRBV2; a weak D match, TRBD2 (6 bases). V lost 7 bases, J lost 7 bases, and 13 bases lay in between. Germline V lookup: CDR1 SNHLY, CDR2 FYNNEI. The CDR3 sequence is 13 residues long. This CDR3 reads CASIFAEGGELFF. The CDR3 region has the DNA TGTGCCAGCATATTTGCGGAGGGCGGGGAGCTGTTTTTT.

The CDR3 DNA sequence: TGTGCCAGTAGGAGAGGGGGATGCAATCAGCCCCAGCATTTT. It specifies CASRRGGCNQPQHF. This chain uses TRBV25-1 with TRBJ1-5; perhaps TRBD1 as D (6 bases). The V end was cut by 9 bases, the J end by 2 bases, with 14 bases between. CDR3 length: 14 residues. Germline CDR1 is MGHDK and CDR2 is SYGVNS.

CDR3 DNA: TGTGCCAGCAGCTTGTCAAGCGGGAGCAGGTTTAATGAGCAGTTCTTC. This gives the protein CASSLSSGSRFNEQFF. This chain links TRBV5-4 with TRBJ2-1, with 8 bases fitting TRBD2. The germline V gene encodes CDR1 SGHNT and CDR2 YYREEE (reference sequence). The CDR3 consists of 16 residues. Trimming at V came to 1 base and at J to 7 bases, leaving 10 bases not matched to a gene.

This chain joins TRBV6-5 and TRBJ1-6, with 7 bases aligning to TRBD1. CDR1 is MNHEY, CDR2 SVGAGI, per germline. This CDR3 has 14 residues. Unmatched junction bases numbered 8, after V lost 6 bases and J lost 9 bases. In nucleotides, the CDR3 is TGTGCCAGCAGCTTGGGACAGAGGACTTCACCCCTCCACTTT. It encodes CASSLGQRTSPLHF.

The chain carries TRBV28 and TRBJ1-2, with D perhaps TRBD1 (5 bases). Trimming removed 7 bases at V and 2 bases at J, with 14 bases between. The CDR3 sequence is 14 residues long. CDR1 is MDHEN, CDR2 SYDVKM, per germline. The CDR3 DNA reads as TGTGCCAGCACCCTCGAACAGGCCAACTATGGCTACACCTTC. Protein: CASTLEQANYGYTF.

The rearrangement uses TRBV9 and TRBJ2-7, with D possibly being TRBD2 (6 bases). Trimming took 0 bases from V and 0 from J, leaving 10 bases between them. Germline CDR1 SGDLS, CDR2 YYNGEE. CDR3 size: 15 residues. In nucleotides, the CDR3 is TGTGCCAGCAGCGTAGAAGGCGGGAACTCCTACGAGCAGTACTTC. Its translation is CASSVEGGNSYEQYF. Full variable domain (remainder filled in from reference TRBV9 and TRBJ2-7): DSGVTQTPKHLITATGQRVTLRCSPRSGDLSVYWYQQSLDQGLQFLIQYYNGEERAKGNILERFSAQQFPDLHSELNLSSLELGDSALYFCASSVEGGNSYEQYFGPGTRLTVT.

This chain joins TRBV5-1 and TRBJ2-7, with D possibly matching TRBD2 (6 bases). The ends were cut back, 3 bases at V and 2 bases at J, with 12 bases in the middle. CDR1 is SGHRS and CDR2 is YFSETQ in the germline V gene. The CDR3 totals 14 residues. Here the CDR3 DNA reads TGCGCCAGCAGCTGGGGGGACGGTACCTACGAGCAGTACTTC. Amino acids: CASSWGDGTYEQYF.

This chain's CDR3 is CASSPRGRGRNTGELFF. DNA of the CDR3: TGTGCCAGCAGCCCCCGCGGCAGGGGGCGAAACACCGGGGAGCTGTTTTTT. The chain combines TRBV9 with TRBJ2-2; TRBD1 agrees at 8 bases. The V segment lost 4 bases and the J segment 2 bases; nucleotides outside the gene matches: 10. The CDR3 totals 17 residues. Germline V lookup: CDR1 SGDLS, CDR2 YYNGEE. Together with reference TRBV9 and TRBJ2-2, the CDR3 gives the full variable domain: DSGVTQTPKHLITATGQRVTLRCSPRSGDLSVYWYQQSLDQGLQFLIQYYNGEERAKGNILERFSAQQFPDLHSELNLSSLELGDSALYFCASSPRGRGRNTGELFFGEGSRLTVL.

The chain combines TRBV28 with TRBJ2-7, with 8 bases lining up with TRBD1. The CDR3 consists of 16 residues. CDR1 and CDR2 (germline): MDHEN, SYDVKM. V shed 7 bases, J shed 3 bases, and the junction held 14 bases outside the gene matches. This CDR3 reads CASNLDRGMPYYEQYF. The CDR3 DNA reads as TGTGCCAGCAACCTTGACAGGGGAATGCCCTACTACGAGCAGTACTTC.

In DNA, the CDR3 is TGTGCCAGCAGTGGGGGACAGGGTGCGGGAAACATTCAGTACTTC. It specifies CASSGGQGAGNIQYF. This chain connects TRBV2 to TRBJ2-4; 9 bases match TRBD1. J gave up 6 bases and V 4 bases, and 7 bases lay outside the gene matches. The length of the CDR3 is 15 residues. CDR1 SNHLY and CDR2 FYNNEI come from the germline V gene. Variable domain in full (rest from reference TRBV2 and TRBJ2-4): EPEVTQTPSHQVTQMGQEVILRCVPISNHLYFYWYRQILGQKVEFLVSFYNNEISEKSEIFDDQFSVERPDGSNFTLKIRSTKLEDSAMYFCASSGGQGAGNIQYFGAGTRLSVL.

The rearrangement joins TRBV18 to TRBJ2-5; D not resolved. Germline V gives CDR1 KGHSH, CDR2 LQKENI. The CDR3 is 12 amino acids. Trimming left V 7 bases short and J 4 bases short, with 10 bases between. The CDR3: CASYALRETQYF. The CDR3 coding sequence is TGTGCCAGCTATGCCCTACGAGAGACCCAGTACTTC.

The chain carries TRBV6-6 and TRBJ1-4, with 11 bases matching TRBD1. The CDR3 consists of 16 residues. In germline, CDR1 is MNHNY, CDR2 SVGAGI (reference sequence). V was pared by 2 bases and J by 5 bases, with 4 bases of the junction left unmatched. The CDR3 DNA reads as TGTGCCAGCAGTTACGGTGGGGACAGGGGGAATGAAAAACTGTTTTTT. This sequence encodes CASSYGGDRGNEKLFF.

The chain carries TRBV18 and TRBJ1-1; D might be TRBD1 (6 bases). V was shortened by 3 bases and J by 7 bases, with 18 bases between the two germline ends. Germline CDR1 is KGHSH and CDR2 is LQKENI. The CDR3 contains 15 residues. CDR3 loop: CASSPTNGGGVEAFF. CDR3 bases: TGTGCCAGCTCACCTACTAACGGCGGGGGCGTTGAAGCTTTCTTT.

This chain connects TRBV29-1 to TRBJ2-5, with D perhaps matching TRBD1 (6 bases). This CDR3 is 16 amino acids long. Between the trimmed V and J ends, which lost 4 bases and 1 base, there was a span of 19 bases. Germline CDR1 is SQVTM and CDR2 is ANQGSEA. The CDR3 sequence: CSVGGGRQGPQETQYF. The DNA for the CDR3 is TGCAGCGTTGGAGGGGGTAGGCAGGGGCCCCAAGAGACCCAGTACTTC.

The chain joins TRBV6-5 to TRBJ1-2, with D possibly being TRBD1 (6 bases). Germline CDR1 MNHEY, CDR2 SVGAGI. The CDR3 sequence is 14 residues long. V lost 4 bases and J lost 2, with 11 bases in between. This CDR3 is CASSLIQGNYGYTF. The CDR3 DNA sequence: TGTGCCAGCAGTTTAATACAGGGAAACTATGGCTACACCTTC.

The chain links TRBV3-1 (or the pseudogene TRBV3-2) to TRBJ2-2, with 7 nucleotides matching TRBD1. Unmatched junction bases numbered 4, after V lost 7 bases and J lost 5 bases. Germline CDR1 reads LGHDT; CDR2 reads YNNKEL (reference sequence). CDR3 length: 13 residues. CDR3 nucleotide sequence: TGTGCCAGCAACCACAGGGGTACCGGGGAGCTGTTTTTT. Translated, it gives CASNHRGTGELFF.

The chain recombines TRBV12-3 or TRBV12-4 with TRBJ1-6; the D is unclear. The CDR3 sequence is 13 residues long. Deletions cut 1 base from V and 11 bases from J, with 9 bases between. The DNA for the CDR3 is TGTGCCAGCAGTTTAGGTAGTTCGGCACCCCTCCACTTT. Translation gives CASSLGSSAPLHF.

The rearrangement uses TRBV30 and TRBJ1-1; 11 bases fit TRBD1. CDR3 length equals 13 residues. Trimming removed 3 bases from V and 12 bases from J; junction bases left unmatched: 9. Germline V gene data show CDR1 as GTSNPN and CDR2 as SVGIG (reference sequence). This chain's CDR3 is CAWSIGTGGITFF. For the CDR3, the DNA is TGTGCCTGGAGCATAGGGACAGGGGGTATTACTTTCTTT. Together with reference TRBV30 and TRBJ1-1, the CDR3 gives the full variable domain: SQTIHQWPATLVQPVGSPLSLECTVEGTSNPNLYWYRQAAGRGLQLLFYSVGIGQISSEVPQNLSASRPQDRQFILSSKKLLLSDSGFYLCAWSIGTGGITFFGQGTRLTVV.

The chain has TRBV4-1 and TRBJ1-1; unclear D gene. In germline, CDR1 is MGHRA, CDR2 YSYEKL. V dropped 0 bases and J dropped 10 bases, with 6 bases sitting between them. The CDR3 length is 11 residues. The CDR3 spells CASSQDTRAFF. The CDR3, as DNA: TGCGCCAGCAGCCAAGATACAAGAGCTTTCTTT.

The chain recombines TRBV6-5 with TRBJ1-1; TRBD1 matches at 7 bases. CDR1 MNHEY and CDR2 SVGAGI come from the germline V gene. The CDR3 extends over 16 amino acids. The V segment lost 1 base and the J segment 1 base; nucleotides outside the gene matches: 6. The CDR3 here is CASSYWKGQQNTEAFF. The CDR3 nucleotides are TGTGCCAGCAGTTACTGGAAGGGACAGCAGAACACTGAAGCTTTCTTT.

V is TRBV5-6 and J is TRBJ2-7; TRBD2 aligns across 7 bases. There are 12 residues in the CDR3. With 9 bases clipped from V and 2 bases from J, the junction kept 5 bases outside the gene matches. Germline-derived CDR1 and CDR2 are SGHDT and YYEEEE. The CDR3 reads CAIWDYPYEQYF. In DNA form, the CDR3 reads TGTGCCATCTGGGACTATCCCTACGAGCAGTACTTC.

The genes are TRBV15 and TRBJ1-6; D is possibly TRBD1 (6 bases). CDR1 LNHNV and CDR2 YYDKDF come from the germline V gene (reference sequence). The CDR3 is made up of 20 amino acids. V was pared by 1 base and J by 3 bases, with 22 bases between. For the CDR3, the DNA is TGTGCCACCAGCAGAGTTGTCCCGGGACACCCCGGGGTCTATAATTCACCCCTCCACTTT. Translating gives CATSRVVPGHPGVYNSPLHF.

J is TRBJ2-5 and V is TRBV7-6; the match to TRBD2 covers 12 bases. Germline CDR1 and CDR2: SGHVS and FNYEAQ. V trimming: 4 bases; J trimming: 5 bases; junction bases outside the gene matches: 5. This CDR3 has 15 residues. CDR3 nucleotide sequence: TGTGCCAGCAGCTCAGGACTAGCGGGGTTTGAGACCCAGTACTTC. Protein product: CASSSGLAGFETQYF.

The chain is built from TRBV10-3 and TRBJ2-6; weak D call: TRBD1 (6 bases). The CDR3 consists of 18 residues. The ends were cut back, 8 bases at V and 0 bases at J, with 20 bases in the middle. CDR1 is ENHRY and CDR2 is SYGVKD in the germline V gene. The DNA for the CDR3 is TGTGCCATCGCCCGAGAGGGACATCCGAGCTCTGGGGCCAACGTCCTGACTTTC. Protein: CAIAREGHPSSGANVLTF.

The DNA of the CDR3 is TGTGCCAGCAGTATAGGGACAGGCACAGATACGCAGTATTTT. Its translation: CASSIGTGTDTQYF. This chain links TRBV6-5 with TRBJ2-3; 7 nucleotides align to TRBD1. Germline V gives CDR1 MNHEY, CDR2 SVGAGI. Trimming removed 5 bases from V and 1 base from J; junction bases left unmatched: 3. This CDR3 region has 14 residues.

V gene TRBV10-3 combines with J gene TRBJ1-6; D is undetermined. V dropped 4 bases and J dropped 0 bases, with 7 bases sitting between them. This CDR3 is built from 15 residues. Germline loops: CDR1 ENHRY, CDR2 SYGVKD. CDR3 residues: CAISGGSSYNSPLHF. The CDR3 DNA is TGTGCCATCAGTGGAGGCAGCTCCTATAATTCACCCCTCCACTTT.

The chain carries TRBV18 and TRBJ2-7, with D unclear. The germline V and J ends were trimmed by 1 base and 0 bases, with 16 bases remaining between them. The germline V gene has CDR1 KGHSH and CDR2 LQKENI. The CDR3 totals 17 residues. The DNA of the CDR3 is TGTGCCAGCTCACCACTAGCTGCGAGAATTAGCTCCTACGAGCAGTACTTC. This sequence encodes CASSPLAARISSYEQYF.

This clone was seen just once. The chain joins TRBV13 to TRBJ2-1; D is undetermined. CDR3 length: 16 amino acids. The V end lost 5 bases, the J end lost 4 bases, and 18 bases lay between the germline ends. CDR1 is PRHDT, CDR2 FYEKMQ, per germline (reference sequence). The CDR3 DNA follows: TGTGCCAGCAGCCCATATAGCCTTATAATGTACAATGAGCAGTTCTTC. It specifies CASSPYSLIMYNEQFF.

The chain has TRBV7-3 and TRBJ1-2, with TRBD1 as a possible D gene (6 bases). Trimming took off 3 bases at V and 5 bases at J, with 19 bases between the two ends. The CDR3 length is 16 residues. The germline gives CDR1 SGHTA, CDR2 FQGTGA. The CDR3 is CASSLTGGSALYGYTF. Written as DNA, the CDR3 is TGTGCCAGCAGCTTGACAGGTGGCAGTGCCCTTTATGGCTACACCTTC.